This TCR beta chain came from a study of blood T cells in healthy people across ages. Sample-barcoded 5' priming and a J-beta primer mix drove a second PCR of about 7 to 12 cycles. From the 5' RACE reads, TCRdb called clonotypes with MiXCR, one entry per CDR3 protein. The sample lists over a million distinct CDR3 sequences; approximately 60% were seen once. V lost 2 bases, J lost 8 bases, and 7 bases stayed unmatched. The germline V gene encodes CDR1 MNHEY and CDR2 SVGAGI. The CDR3 has 15 residues. This sequence joins TRBV6-5 and TRBJ2-1; the match to TRBD2 covers 9 bases. The receptor's source is a man younger than 35 in good health. The sequenced sample was blood. The CDR3 reads CASSYGTSRIDEQFF. CDR3 DNA sequence: TGTGCCAGCAGTTACGGGACTAGCAGGATCGATGAGCAGTTCTTC.